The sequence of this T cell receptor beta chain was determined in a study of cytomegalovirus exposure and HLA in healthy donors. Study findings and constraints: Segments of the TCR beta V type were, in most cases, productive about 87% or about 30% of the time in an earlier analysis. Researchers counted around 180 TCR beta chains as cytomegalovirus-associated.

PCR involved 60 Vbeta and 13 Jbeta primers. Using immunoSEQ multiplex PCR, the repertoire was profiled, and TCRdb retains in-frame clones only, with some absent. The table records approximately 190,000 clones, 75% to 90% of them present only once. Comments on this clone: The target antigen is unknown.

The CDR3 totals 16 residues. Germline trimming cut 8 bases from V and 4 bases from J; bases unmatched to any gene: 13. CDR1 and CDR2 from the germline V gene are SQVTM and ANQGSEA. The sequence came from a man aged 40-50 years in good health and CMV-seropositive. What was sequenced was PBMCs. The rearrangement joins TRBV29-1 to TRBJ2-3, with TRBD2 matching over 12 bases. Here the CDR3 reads CSPRGLAGGSADTQYF. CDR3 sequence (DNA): TGCAGCCCGAGGGGTCTAGCGGGGGGGTCCGCAGATACGCAGTATTTT.